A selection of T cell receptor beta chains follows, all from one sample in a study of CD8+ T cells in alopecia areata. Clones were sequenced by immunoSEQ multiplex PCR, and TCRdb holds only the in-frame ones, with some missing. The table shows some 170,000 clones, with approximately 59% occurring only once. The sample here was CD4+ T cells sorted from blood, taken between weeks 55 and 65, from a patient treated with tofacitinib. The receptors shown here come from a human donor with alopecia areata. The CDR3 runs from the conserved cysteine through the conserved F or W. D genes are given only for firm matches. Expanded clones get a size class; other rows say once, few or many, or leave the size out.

CDR3nt: TGTGCCAGCAGTTTAGATTGGACAGGGGGTTACGAGCAGTACTTC
CDR3aa: CASSLDWTGGYEQYF
abundance: NA
d_gene: TRBD1
v_gene: TRBV27
j_gene: TRBJ2-7

CDR3nt: TGTGCCAGCAGCTTTCCAGGGGCCCTCCAAGAGACCCAGTACTTC
CDR3aa: CASSFPGALQETQYF
abundance: NA
d_gene: NA
v_gene: TRBV25-1
j_gene: TRBJ2-5

CDR3nt: TGCGCCAGCAGACCGACAGTTACCGGGGAGCTGTTTTTT
CDR3aa: CASRPTVTGELFF
abundance: NA
d_gene: NA
v_gene: TRBV5-1
j_gene: TRBJ2-2

CDR3nt: TGTGCCAGCAGTGTGGAACTAACAGGCCCGCTTCAGCCCCAGCATTTT
CDR3aa: CASSVELTGPLQPQHF
abundance: NA
d_gene: NA
v_gene: TRBV6-1
j_gene: TRBJ1-5

CDR3nt: TGTGCCAGCAGCCTAATCCCGGGACACCGGACCCATGAGCAGTTCTTC
CDR3aa: CASSLIPGHRTHEQFF
abundance: NA
d_gene: NA
v_gene: TRBV11-2
j_gene: TRBJ2-1

CDR3nt: TGCGCCAGCAGCCAAGACCTGGGAGGGGTTCAGGGCGAGCAGTACTTC
CDR3aa: CASSQDLGGVQGEQYF
abundance: few
d_gene: TRBD2
v_gene: TRBV4-1
j_gene: TRBJ2-7

CDR3nt: TGTGCCAGTAAAACCAGGGGCCAGAATGAGCAGTTCTTC
CDR3aa: CASKTRGQNEQFF
abundance: few
d_gene: NA
v_gene: TRBV19
j_gene: TRBJ2-1

CDR3nt: TGTGCCAGCAGCCTCCGGGCACCCTCCAGAGGACACGAGCAGTACTTC
CDR3aa: CASSLRAPSRGHEQYF
abundance: few
d_gene: NA
v_gene: TRBV5-6
j_gene: TRBJ2-7

CDR3nt: TGTGCCTGGGACCGGGCCCTAGCCAAAAACATTCAGTACTTC
CDR3aa: CAWDRALAKNIQYF
abundance: NA
d_gene: NA
v_gene: TRBV30
j_gene: TRBJ2-4

CDR3nt: TGTGCCAGCAGCCAAGAAGCCCCGGTGAGAAATGGCTACACCTTC
CDR3aa: CASSQEAPVRNGYTF
abundance: NA
d_gene: NA
v_gene: TRBV4-2
j_gene: TRBJ1-2

CDR3nt: TGCAGCGCGCTGAGGGGGAGGGAAACCGGGGAGCTGTTTTTT
CDR3aa: CSALRGRETGELFF
abundance: NA
d_gene: NA
v_gene: TRBV29-1
j_gene: TRBJ2-2

CDR3nt: TGTGCCTGGACGGTGGCAGGGACTTGGTATGGCTACACCTTC
CDR3aa: CAWTVAGTWYGYTF
abundance: NA
d_gene: NA
v_gene: TRBV30
j_gene: TRBJ1-2

CDR3nt: TGTGCCAGCAGCGGGACAGCCGAGAACACTGAAGCTTTCTTT
CDR3aa: CASSGTAENTEAFF
abundance: once
d_gene: NA
v_gene: TRBV9
j_gene: TRBJ1-1

CDR3nt: TGTGCCAGCTCATACAGGGGACAAGAGACCCAGTACTTC
CDR3aa: CASSYRGQETQYF
abundance: NA
d_gene: TRBD1
v_gene: TRBV18
j_gene: TRBJ2-5